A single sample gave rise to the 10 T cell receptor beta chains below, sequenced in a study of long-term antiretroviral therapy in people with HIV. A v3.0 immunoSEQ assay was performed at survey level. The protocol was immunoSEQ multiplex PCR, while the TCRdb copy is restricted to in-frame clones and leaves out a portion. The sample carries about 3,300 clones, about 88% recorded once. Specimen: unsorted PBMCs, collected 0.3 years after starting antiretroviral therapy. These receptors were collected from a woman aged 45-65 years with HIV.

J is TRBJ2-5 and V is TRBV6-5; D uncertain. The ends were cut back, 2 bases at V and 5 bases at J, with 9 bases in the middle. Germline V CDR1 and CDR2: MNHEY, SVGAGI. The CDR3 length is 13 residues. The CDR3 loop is CASSYQLTETQYF. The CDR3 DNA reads TGTGCCAGCAGTTACCAACTGACGGAGACCCAGTACTTC.

The CDR3 sequence: CASSPPGELFF. CDR3 coding DNA: TGTGCCAGCAGCCCACCTGGGGAGCTGTTTTTT. The chain joins TRBV7-2 to TRBJ2-2; no firm D call. Germline CDR1 is SGHTA and CDR2 is FQGNSA. The CDR3 is made up of 11 amino acids. V shed 5 bases and J shed 8 bases, with 6 bases lying between them. Full variable domain (rest looked up from reference TRBV7-2 and TRBJ2-2): GAGVSQSPSNKVTEKGKDVELRCDPISGHTALYWYRQSLGQGLEFLIYFQGNSAPDKSGLPSDRFSAERTGGSVSTLTIQRTQQEDSAVYLCASSPPGELFFGEGSRLTVL.

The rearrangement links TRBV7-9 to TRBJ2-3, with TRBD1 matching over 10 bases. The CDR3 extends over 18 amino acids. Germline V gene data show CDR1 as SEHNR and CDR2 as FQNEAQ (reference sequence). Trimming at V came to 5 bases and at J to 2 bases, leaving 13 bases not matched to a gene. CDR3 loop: CASSPGVTGGLNTDTQYF. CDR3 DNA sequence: TGTGCCAGCAGCCCAGGGGTGACAGGGGGCCTCAACACAGATACGCAGTATTTT.

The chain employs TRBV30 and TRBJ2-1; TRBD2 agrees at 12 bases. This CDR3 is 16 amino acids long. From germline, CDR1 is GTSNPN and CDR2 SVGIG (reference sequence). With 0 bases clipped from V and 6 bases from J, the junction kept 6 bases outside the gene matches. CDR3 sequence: CAWSVLAGGPGNEQFF. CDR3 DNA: TGTGCCTGGAGTGTACTAGCGGGGGGCCCCGGCAATGAGCAGTTCTTC.

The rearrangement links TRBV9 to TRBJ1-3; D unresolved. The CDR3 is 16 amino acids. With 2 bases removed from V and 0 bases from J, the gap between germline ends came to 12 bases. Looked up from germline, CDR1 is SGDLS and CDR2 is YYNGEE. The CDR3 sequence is CASSVSPPGSGNTIYF. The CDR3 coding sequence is TGTGCCAGCAGCGTGAGTCCCCCGGGCTCTGGAAACACCATATATTTT.

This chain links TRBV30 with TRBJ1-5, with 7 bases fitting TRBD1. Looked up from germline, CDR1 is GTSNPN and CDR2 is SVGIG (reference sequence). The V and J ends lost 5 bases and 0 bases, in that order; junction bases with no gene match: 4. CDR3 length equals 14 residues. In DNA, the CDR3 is TGTGCCTGGCAACAGGGGAATAGCAATCAGCCCCAGCATTTT. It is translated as CAWQQGNSNQPQHF.

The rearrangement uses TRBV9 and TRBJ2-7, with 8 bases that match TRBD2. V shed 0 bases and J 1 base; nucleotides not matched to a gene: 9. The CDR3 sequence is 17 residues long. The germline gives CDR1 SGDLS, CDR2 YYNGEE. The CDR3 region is CASSVDGGGSRSYEQYF. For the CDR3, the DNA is TGTGCCAGCAGCGTAGACGGCGGGGGGAGCAGATCCTACGAGCAGTACTTC.

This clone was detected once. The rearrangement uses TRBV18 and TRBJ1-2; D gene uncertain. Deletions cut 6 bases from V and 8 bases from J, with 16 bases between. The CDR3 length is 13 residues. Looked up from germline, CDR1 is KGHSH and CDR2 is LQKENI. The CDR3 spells CASSSTTRVGYTF. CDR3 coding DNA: TGTGCCAGCTCCTCGACCACGAGGGTCGGCTACACCTTC. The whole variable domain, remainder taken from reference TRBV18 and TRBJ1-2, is NAGVMQNPRHLVRRRGQEARLRCSPMKGHSHVYWYRQLPEEGLKFMVYLQKENIIDESGMPKERFSAEFPKEGPSILRIQQVVRGDSAAYFCASSSTTRVGYTFGSGTRLTVV.

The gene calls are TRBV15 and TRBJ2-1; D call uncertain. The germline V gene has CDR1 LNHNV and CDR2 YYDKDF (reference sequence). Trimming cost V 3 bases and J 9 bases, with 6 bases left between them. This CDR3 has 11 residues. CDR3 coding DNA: TGTGCCACCAGCAGCATGGGTGAGCAGTTCTTC. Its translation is CATSSMGEQFF. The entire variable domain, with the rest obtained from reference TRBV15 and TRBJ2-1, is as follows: DAMVIQNPRYQVTQFGKPVTLSCSQTLNHNVMYWYQQKSSQAPKLLFHYYDKDFNNEADTPDNFQSRRPNTSFCFLDIRSPGLGDTAMYLCATSSMGEQFFGPGTRLTVL.

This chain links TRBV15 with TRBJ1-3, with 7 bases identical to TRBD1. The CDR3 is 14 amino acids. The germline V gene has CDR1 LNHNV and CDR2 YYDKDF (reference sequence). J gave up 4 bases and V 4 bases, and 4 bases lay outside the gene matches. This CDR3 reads CATSTPRGGNTIYF. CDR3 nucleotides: TGTGCCACCAGCACCCCCAGGGGGGGAAACACCATATATTTT.